Listed below are T cell receptor beta chains from one sample, sequenced in a study of CD8 T cells in Susac syndrome. Using its own MiXCR run on the immunoSEQ multiplex PCR reads, TCRdb lists one record per CDR3 protein. The table has fewer than 90,000 distinct CDR3 sequences, about 94% seen once. The sequenced material came from CD8+ T cells from PBMCs. These receptors were collected from a human donor with Susac syndrome. CDR3s include the opening cysteine and the closing phenylalanine or tryptophan. Each record gives: J gene, D gene, V gene, CDR3 protein, CDR3 DNA. A D gene is named only where the DNA matches it firmly.

>TRBJ2-1|NA|TRBV10-3
CAISESAGIYNEQFF
TGTGCCATCAGTGAGTCGGCGGGAATCTACAATGAGCAGTTCTTC
>TRBJ2-3|NA|TRBV7-2
CASSSDHVDTQYF
TGTGCCAGCAGCTCGGACCATGTGGATACGCAGTATTTT
>TRBJ2-5|TRBD2|TRBV19
CASSSTSGRTETQYF
TGTGCCAGTAGTTCGACTAGCGGGAGAACAGAGACCCAGTACTTC
>TRBJ1-1|NA|TRBV5-4
CASSLDGHTLNTEAFF
TGTGCCAGCAGCTTGGATGGTCACACTCTGAACACTGAAGCTTTCTTT
>TRBJ2-7|NA|TRBV3-1
CASSQVDHYEQYF
TGTGCCAGCAGCCAAGTAGACCACTACGAGCAGTACTTC
>TRBJ1-1|NA|TRBV4-3
CASSQDGESEAFF
TGCGCCAGCAGCCAAGATGGGGAGAGTGAAGCTTTCTTT
>TRBJ2-5|NA|TRBV4-2
CASSQAQEKGETQYF
TGTGCCAGCAGCCAAGCCCAGGAAAAGGGGGAGACCCAGTACTTC
>TRBJ2-7|TRBD2|TRBV6-1
CASSELAGYYEQYF
TGTGCCAGCAGTGAACTAGCGGGGTATTACGAGCAGTACTTC
>TRBJ2-7|NA|TRBV5-1
CASSFGGFYEQYF
TGCGCCAGCAGCTTCGGCGGCTTCTACGAGCAGTACTTC
>TRBJ2-1|NA|TRBV28
CASNRRRLSYNEQFF
TGTGCCAGCAACCGTAGGCGGCTCTCCTACAATGAGCAGTTCTTC
>TRBJ2-7|TRBD2|TRBV7-9
CASSLPSTSGSSYEQYF
TGTGCCAGCAGCTTACCCTCGACTAGCGGGAGCTCCTACGAGCAGTACTTC
>TRBJ2-3|NA|TRBV7-6
CASSLAGTSDTDTQYF
TGTGCCAGCAGCTTAGCCGGGACCTCCGACACAGATACGCAGTATTTT
>TRBJ1-5|TRBD1|TRBV27
CASSSAGTGGGNQPQHF
TGTGCCAGCAGTTCGGCCGGGACAGGGGGTGGCAATCAGCCCCAGCATTTT
>TRBJ2-7|TRBD2|TRBV6-2/TRBV6-3
CASSPRTSGIYEQYF
TGTGCCAGCAGCCCCCGGACTAGCGGGATCTACGAGCAGTACTTC